This TCR beta chain was recovered during a study of T cells in Graves' hyperthyroidism and ophthalmopathy. This clonotype was recorded many times. Its antigen remains unidentified. The CDR3 has 11 residues. The ends were cut back, 6 bases at V and 7 bases at J, with 9 bases in the middle. Germline assignment: CDR1 SEHNR and CDR2 FQNEAQ (reference sequence). Findings and limits, study-wide: Model output signaled ophthalmopathy a median roughly 6.1 months ahead of onset. Ophthalmopathy cases were set apart from stable hyperthyroidism by a 13 V-J model.

Across 18 months, stable Graves' hyperthyroidism was marked by no progression to ophthalmopathy. Each 10 ml fresh peripheral blood draw supplied the PBMCs. Researchers amplified the TCR beta CDR3 regions from RNA transcripts. A first-round RT-PCR of the TCR CDR3 used the HTBI primer set. Using its own MiXCR run on the multiplex PCR reads, TCRdb lists one record per CDR3 protein. The sample has roughly 400,000 distinct CDR3 sequences, around 25% seen once; the top ten hold 73%. The chain carries TRBV7-9 and TRBJ1-2; D uncertain. The clonotype comes from a man over 45 with Graves' hyperthyroidism. The material sequenced was blood. This chain's CDR3 is CASRGTGGYTF. The CDR3 region has the DNA TGTGCCAGCAGGGGTACGGGTGGCTACACCTTC.